This T cell receptor beta chain was documented in a study of spatial heterogeneity in lung cancer. For the study at large: Follow-up PBMC specimens underwent sequencing when available; their median timing was approximately 22 months after resection. There were consistently more beta-chain sequences detected than alpha-chain sequences.

The table lists this clonotype with a few counts. There are 15 residues in the CDR3. Germline values: CDR1 SEHNR, CDR2 FQNEAQ (reference sequence). Trimming removed 3 bases from V and 9 bases from J; junction bases left unmatched: 13. TCR cDNA molecules each had a unique molecular identifier. TCRdb independently ran MiXCR on the 5' RACE reads; one entry per CDR3 protein. The profile shows about 70,000 distinct CDR3 sequences, 7.5% to 10% of them singletons. Documented time point: blood at routine non-recurrence follow-up after resection. Unsorted whole RNA samples from tumor, nontumor lung or frozen PBMC were sequenced.

Source: PBMCs, taken at follow-up. V is TRBV7-9 and J is TRBJ2-7; 8 nucleotides agree with TRBD1. The source is a female donor with early-stage non-small cell lung cancer. This chain's CDR3 is CASSFGDRTYEVQYF. CDR3 in DNA: TGTGCCAGCAGCTTCGGGGACAGGACCTACGAAGTGCAGTACTTC.